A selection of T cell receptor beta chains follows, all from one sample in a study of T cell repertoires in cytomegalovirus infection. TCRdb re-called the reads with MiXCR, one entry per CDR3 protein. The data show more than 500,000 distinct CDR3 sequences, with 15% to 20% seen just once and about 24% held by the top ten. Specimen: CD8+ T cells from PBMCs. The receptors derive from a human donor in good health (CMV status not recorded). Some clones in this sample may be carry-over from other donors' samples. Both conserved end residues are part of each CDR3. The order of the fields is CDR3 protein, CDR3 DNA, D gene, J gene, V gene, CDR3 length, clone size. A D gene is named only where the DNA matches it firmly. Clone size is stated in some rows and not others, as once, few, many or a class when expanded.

CDR3aa: CASSKRTGPYGYTF
CDR3nt: TGTGCCAGTAGTAAAAGGACAGGGCCCTATGGCTACACCTTC
d_gene: TRBD1
j_gene: TRBJ1-2
v_gene: TRBV19
len: 14
abundance: few

CDR3aa: CASSLGTLEQYF
CDR3nt: TGTGCCAGCAGTTTAGGGACCCTCGAGCAGTACTTC
d_gene: .
j_gene: TRBJ2-7
v_gene: TRBV12-3/TRBV12-4
len: 12
abundance: few

CDR3aa: CASSKPGTSGTGELFF
CDR3nt: TGTGCCAGCAGCAAACCCGGGACTAGCGGCACCGGGGAGCTGTTTTTT
d_gene: TRBD2
j_gene: TRBJ2-2
v_gene: TRBV7-9
len: 16
abundance: many

CDR3aa: CASSLGTGQGNTIYF
CDR3nt: TGTGCCAGCAGCCTCGGGACAGGCCAAGGAAACACCATATATTTT
d_gene: TRBD1
j_gene: TRBJ1-3
v_gene: TRBV9
len: 15
abundance: few

CDR3aa: CASSLVSGKGETQYF
CDR3nt: TGTGCCAGCAGCTTAGTTAGCGGGAAGGGGGAGACCCAGTACTTC
d_gene: TRBD2
j_gene: TRBJ2-5
v_gene: TRBV7-8
len: 15
abundance: many

CDR3aa: CASSWGGVDTEAFF
CDR3nt: TGCGCCAGCAGCTGGGGAGGGGTCGACACTGAAGCTTTCTTT
d_gene: .
j_gene: TRBJ1-1
v_gene: TRBV5-1
len: 14
abundance: .

CDR3aa: CASSANDPLNEQFF
CDR3nt: TGTGCCAGCAGCGCGAACGACCCCCTCAATGAGCAGTTCTTC
d_gene: .
j_gene: TRBJ2-1
v_gene: TRBV9
len: 14
abundance: .

CDR3aa: CAIRGQGNTEAFF
CDR3nt: TGTGCCATCAGGGGACAGGGTAACACTGAAGCTTTCTTT
d_gene: TRBD1
j_gene: TRBJ1-1
v_gene: TRBV10-3
len: 13
abundance: .

CDR3aa: CASRLTPDTQYF
CDR3nt: TGTGCCAGCAGACTGACCCCAGATACGCAGTATTTT
d_gene: .
j_gene: TRBJ2-3
v_gene: TRBV12-3/TRBV12-4
len: 12
abundance: .

CDR3aa: CASSSGTDMNTEAFF
CDR3nt: TGTGCCAGCAGCTCGGGGACAGATATGAACACTGAAGCTTTCTTT
d_gene: TRBD1
j_gene: TRBJ1-1
v_gene: TRBV7-6
len: 15
abundance: many

CDR3aa: CATADTQYF
CDR3nt: TGTGCCACCGCAGATACGCAGTATTTT
d_gene: .
j_gene: TRBJ2-3
v_gene: TRBV10-3
len: 9
abundance: many

CDR3aa: CAWSDAPGTGGTTGELFF
CDR3nt: TGTGCCTGGAGTGACGCCCCGGGGACAGGGGGTACCACCGGGGAGCTGTTTTTT
d_gene: TRBD1
j_gene: TRBJ2-2
v_gene: TRBV30
len: 18
abundance: few

CDR3aa: CASSPGSYNEQFF
CDR3nt: TGTGCCAGCAGCCCCGGCTCCTACAATGAGCAGTTCTTC
d_gene: .
j_gene: TRBJ2-1
v_gene: TRBV4-1
len: 13
abundance: many

CDR3aa: CASSWEGRTEAFF
CDR3nt: TGTGCCAGCAGCTGGGAGGGGCGCACTGAAGCTTTCTTT
d_gene: .
j_gene: TRBJ1-1
v_gene: TRBV13
len: 13
abundance: many

CDR3aa: CSVEASFGRNEQFF
CDR3nt: TGCAGCGTTGAAGCCTCGTTCGGGCGGAATGAGCAGTTCTTC
d_gene: .
j_gene: TRBJ2-1
v_gene: TRBV29-1
len: 14
abundance: once

CDR3aa: CASQNLVTVSSYEQYF
CDR3nt: TGTGCCAGCCAAAACCTGGTAACGGTAAGCTCCTACGAGCAGTACTTC
d_gene: .
j_gene: TRBJ2-7
v_gene: TRBV6-1
len: 16
abundance: many

CDR3aa: CASSPRAGSTGELFF
CDR3nt: TGTGCCAGCAGCCCAAGGGCAGGGAGCACCGGGGAGCTGTTTTTT
d_gene: .
j_gene: TRBJ2-2
v_gene: TRBV14
len: 15
abundance: once

CDR3aa: CASSLAPGQGDNEQFF
CDR3nt: TGTGCCAGCAGCTTAGCCCCGGGACAGGGGGACAATGAGCAGTTCTTC
d_gene: TRBD1
j_gene: TRBJ2-1
v_gene: TRBV7-6
len: 16
abundance: many

CDR3aa: CASTLRWDSYNEQFF
CDR3nt: TGTGCCAGCACCCTCCGGTGGGACTCCTACAATGAGCAGTTCTTC
d_gene: .
j_gene: TRBJ2-1
v_gene: TRBV6-5
len: 15
abundance: many

CDR3aa: CASSPGLAGPRETQYF
CDR3nt: TGTGCCAGCAGCCCAGGACTAGCGGGGCCGAGGGAGACCCAGTACTTC
d_gene: TRBD2
j_gene: TRBJ2-5
v_gene: TRBV11-2
len: 16
abundance: many

CDR3aa: CAIPWTSEYEQYF
CDR3nt: TGTGCCATACCCTGGACTAGTGAATACGAGCAGTACTTC
d_gene: TRBD2
j_gene: TRBJ2-7
v_gene: TRBV27
len: 13
abundance: .

CDR3aa: CASSLDRGGQPQHF
CDR3nt: TGTGCCAGCAGCCTTGACAGGGGAGGTCAGCCCCAGCATTTT
d_gene: TRBD1
j_gene: TRBJ1-5
v_gene: TRBV12-3/TRBV12-4
len: 14
abundance: many

CDR3aa: CASSLSGSVLIYF
CDR3nt: TGTGCCAGCAGTTTATCCGGGAGCGTGCTAATTTATTTC
d_gene: .
j_gene: TRBJ2-7
v_gene: TRBV6-1
len: 13
abundance: .

CDR3aa: CASSLAGRANTYEQYF
CDR3nt: TGTGCCAGCAGCTTAGCCGGCAGGGCCAACACCTACGAGCAGTACTTC
d_gene: .
j_gene: TRBJ2-7
v_gene: TRBV7-8
len: 16
abundance: many

CDR3aa: CASSPVDSGTYNSPLHF
CDR3nt: TGTGCCAGCTCACCGGTGGACTCGGGGACCTATAATTCACCCCTCCACTTT
d_gene: .
j_gene: TRBJ1-6
v_gene: TRBV18
len: 17
abundance: few

CDR3aa: CASSHRDLQHYGYTF
CDR3nt: TGTGCCAGCAGCCACCGGGACCTTCAACACTATGGCTACACCTTC
d_gene: .
j_gene: TRBJ1-2
v_gene: TRBV3-1
len: 15
abundance: .

CDR3aa: CASSLGGHGTDTQYF
CDR3nt: TGTGCCAGCAGCCTAGGGGGACACGGCACAGATACGCAGTATTTT
d_gene: .
j_gene: TRBJ2-3
v_gene: TRBV27
len: 15
abundance: many

CDR3aa: CASINPTRTSGADTQYF
CDR3nt: TGTGCCAGCATCAACCCAACTCGGACTAGCGGGGCAGATACGCAGTATTTT
d_gene: TRBD2
j_gene: TRBJ2-3
v_gene: TRBV2
len: 17
abundance: many

CDR3aa: CASSDRGIYTGELFF
CDR3nt: TGCGCCAGCAGTGACCGGGGGATCTACACCGGGGAGCTGTTTTTT
d_gene: .
j_gene: TRBJ2-2
v_gene: TRBV10-2
len: 15
abundance: many

CDR3aa: CASSPGPLSNNEQFF
CDR3nt: TGTGCCAGCTCACCAGGACCCCTCTCAAACAATGAGCAGTTCTTC
d_gene: .
j_gene: TRBJ2-1
v_gene: TRBV18
len: 15
abundance: few

CDR3aa: CASSLTWGNDQPQHF
CDR3nt: TGTGCCAGCAGCTTAACTTGGGGGAACGATCAGCCCCAGCATTTT
d_gene: .
j_gene: TRBJ1-5
v_gene: TRBV11-2
len: 15
abundance: many

CDR3aa: CASSLMLPGGSYNEQFF
CDR3nt: TGCGCCAGCAGCTTGATGTTACCAGGGGGATCCTACAATGAGCAGTTCTTC
d_gene: TRBD1
j_gene: TRBJ2-1
v_gene: TRBV5-1
len: 17
abundance: .

CDR3aa: CASGSSRDRGDGYTF
CDR3nt: TGTGCTAGTGGTTCGTCCAGGGACAGGGGTGATGGCTACACCTTC
d_gene: TRBD1
j_gene: TRBJ1-2
v_gene: TRBV12-5
len: 15
abundance: many

CDR3aa: CATSRVPFPANYGYTF
CDR3nt: TGTGCCACCAGCAGAGTGCCGTTTCCAGCTAACTATGGCTACACCTTC
d_gene: .
j_gene: TRBJ1-2
v_gene: TRBV15
len: 16
abundance: .

CDR3aa: CAISEGGSSDNEQFF
CDR3nt: TGTGCCATCAGTGAGGGCGGGAGTTCGGACAATGAGCAGTTCTTC
d_gene: TRBD2
j_gene: TRBJ2-1
v_gene: TRBV10-3
len: 15
abundance: few

CDR3aa: CASSYEASGSRAYPTDTQYF
CDR3nt: TGTGCCAGCAGTTACGAGGCTAGCGGGAGTCGAGCATATCCCACAGATACGCAGTATTTT
d_gene: TRBD2
j_gene: TRBJ2-3
v_gene: TRBV6-2/TRBV6-3
len: 20
abundance: many

CDR3aa: CASSQGKQGYPEAFF
CDR3nt: TGCGCCAGCAGCCAAGGTAAACAGGGCTACCCTGAAGCTTTCTTT
d_gene: .
j_gene: TRBJ1-1
v_gene: TRBV4-1
len: 15
abundance: many

CDR3aa: CSARRLADAGGTQYF
CDR3nt: TGCAGTGCTAGACGCCTAGCGGACGCAGGCGGGACCCAGTACTTC
d_gene: TRBD2
j_gene: TRBJ2-5
v_gene: TRBV20-1
len: 15
abundance: few

CDR3aa: CASSLLTGTYNEQFF
CDR3nt: TGTGCCAGCAGCTTATTAACCGGGACATACAATGAGCAGTTCTTC
d_gene: .
j_gene: TRBJ2-1
v_gene: TRBV5-4
len: 15
abundance: .

CDR3aa: CASSQGRLASGSYEQYF
CDR3nt: TGTGCCAGCAGCCAAGGGAGGCTAGCTAGCGGGAGCTACGAGCAGTACTTC
d_gene: TRBD2
j_gene: TRBJ2-7
v_gene: TRBV4-2
len: 17
abundance: few

CDR3aa: CASSPMDSHKVYGYTF
CDR3nt: TGTGCCAGCAGCCCTATGGACAGCCACAAGGTGTATGGCTACACCTTC
d_gene: .
j_gene: TRBJ1-2
v_gene: TRBV7-6
len: 16
abundance: many

CDR3aa: CASTKDYSGGPNTGELFF
CDR3nt: TGTGCCAGCACTAAAGACTATAGCGGGGGGCCGAACACCGGGGAGCTGTTTTTT
d_gene: TRBD2
j_gene: TRBJ2-2
v_gene: TRBV6-2/TRBV6-3
len: 18
abundance: .

CDR3aa: CAISGPDRAAGEQFF
CDR3nt: TGTGCCATCAGTGGACCGGACAGGGCCGCGGGTGAGCAGTTCTTC
d_gene: TRBD1
j_gene: TRBJ2-1
v_gene: TRBV10-3
len: 15
abundance: few

CDR3aa: CASSLRQGGPDTQYF
CDR3nt: TGTGCCAGCAGTCTAAGACAGGGAGGCCCAGATACGCAGTATTTT
d_gene: .
j_gene: TRBJ2-3
v_gene: TRBV12-3/TRBV12-4
len: 15
abundance: .

CDR3aa: CASSRDYPSYEQYF
CDR3nt: TGTGCCAGCAGCCGGGACTACCCTTCCTACGAGCAGTACTTC
d_gene: TRBD2
j_gene: TRBJ2-7
v_gene: TRBV5-5
len: 14
abundance: many

CDR3aa: CASSLDGGQDPNQPQHF
CDR3nt: TGCGCCAGCAGCTTGGACGGAGGACAGGACCCCAATCAGCCCCAGCATTTT
d_gene: TRBD1
j_gene: TRBJ1-5
v_gene: TRBV5-1
len: 17
abundance: many

CDR3aa: CASIDVAGGLETQYF
CDR3nt: TGTGCCAGCATCGATGTGGCGGGAGGTCTGGAGACCCAGTACTTC
d_gene: TRBD2
j_gene: TRBJ2-5
v_gene: TRBV6-5
len: 15
abundance: many

CDR3aa: CASSLRLGGHEQFF
CDR3nt: TGTGCCAGCAGCTTGCGGCTAGGGGGTCACGAGCAGTTCTTC
d_gene: .
j_gene: TRBJ2-1
v_gene: TRBV7-8
len: 14
abundance: many

CDR3aa: CAWSWGRGYNEQFF
CDR3nt: TGTGCCTGGAGCTGGGGCAGGGGATACAATGAGCAGTTCTTC
d_gene: .
j_gene: TRBJ2-1
v_gene: TRBV30
len: 14
abundance: .

CDR3aa: CASTSRYRRDRGIGNTIYF
CDR3nt: TGTGCCAGCACTTCCCGATACCGCCGGGACAGGGGTATTGGAAACACCATATATTTT
d_gene: TRBD1
j_gene: TRBJ1-3
v_gene: TRBV7-9
len: 19
abundance: .

CDR3aa: CSAREGTWNNSPLHF
CDR3nt: TGCAGTGCTAGAGAAGGGACCTGGAATAATTCACCCCTCCACTTT
d_gene: .
j_gene: TRBJ1-6
v_gene: TRBV20-1
len: 15
abundance: many

CDR3aa: CASTSVRTGVDEQFF
CDR3nt: TGTGCCAGCACCTCGGTTCGGACAGGGGTCGATGAGCAGTTCTTC
d_gene: TRBD1
j_gene: TRBJ2-1
v_gene: TRBV28
len: 15
abundance: .

CDR3aa: CAITLSPQGTEAFF
CDR3nt: TGTGCCATCACCCTATCCCCACAGGGAACTGAAGCTTTCTTT
d_gene: .
j_gene: TRBJ1-1
v_gene: TRBV10-3
len: 14
abundance: many

CDR3aa: CASSLGTLNEQYF
CDR3nt: TGTGCCAGCAGCTTAGGAACACTAAACGAGCAGTACTTC
d_gene: .
j_gene: TRBJ2-7
v_gene: TRBV7-2
len: 13
abundance: many

CDR3aa: CASSARDRDSDEQFF
CDR3nt: TGTGCCAGCAGCGCCCGGGACAGGGATTCCGATGAGCAGTTCTTC
d_gene: TRBD1
j_gene: TRBJ2-1
v_gene: TRBV11-2
len: 15
abundance: many

CDR3aa: CASSPPGVFNQPQHF
CDR3nt: TGTGCCAGCAGTCCCCCAGGGGTGTTCAATCAGCCCCAGCATTTT
d_gene: .
j_gene: TRBJ1-5
v_gene: TRBV25-1
len: 15
abundance: .

CDR3aa: CASIGTWEVGTEAFF
CDR3nt: TGTGCCAGCATCGGGACGTGGGAGGTTGGCACTGAAGCTTTCTTT
d_gene: .
j_gene: TRBJ1-1
v_gene: TRBV27
len: 15
abundance: few

CDR3aa: CASGGGQGEYF
CDR3nt: TGTGCCAGCGGAGGTGGACAGGGGGAGTACTTC
d_gene: TRBD1
j_gene: TRBJ2-4
v_gene: TRBV2
len: 11
abundance: .

CDR3aa: CASSPGYPGIYNEQFF
CDR3nt: TGTGCCAGCAGCCCCGGGTATCCGGGGATCTACAATGAGCAGTTCTTC
d_gene: .
j_gene: TRBJ2-1
v_gene: TRBV7-9
len: 16
abundance: many